The 27 T cell receptor beta chains below come from one sample, sequenced in a study of cytomegalovirus exposure and HLA in healthy donors. It was with 60 Vbeta and 13 Jbeta primers that the PCR ran. Assay: immunoSEQ multiplex PCR; the TCRdb copy retains only in-frame clones and omits some. The sample gives about 70,000 clones, around 86% of which show up once; less than 2.5% is in the top ten. The specimen was PBMCs. The source is a woman in her 30s in good health and CMV-seronegative.

Relative to its sample, this clone is medium-sized. This chain connects TRBV5-1 to TRBJ1-3, with 10 bases aligning to TRBD1. The CDR3 is made up of 15 amino acids. Per germline, CDR1 SGHRS and CDR2 YFSETQ. The ends lost 4 bases at V and 4 bases at J; junction bases unmatched: 5. The CDR3 sequence: CASSLQTGGGNTIYF. The CDR3 DNA sequence: TGCGCCAGCAGCCTCCAGACAGGGGGCGGAAACACCATATATTTT.

The V call is TRBV29-1, the J call TRBJ2-7, with TRBD1 matching over 8 bases. The CDR3 covers 14 residues. Per the germline V gene, CDR1 is SQVTM and CDR2 is ANQGSEA. Trimming took 1 base from V and 5 from J; bases not matched to a gene: 7. Here the CDR3 reads CSVEVLGQGDEQYF. The CDR3 region has the DNA TGCAGCGTTGAAGTACTTGGACAGGGCGACGAGCAGTACTTC.

The chain employs TRBV27 and TRBJ1-3, with a possible D match to TRBD1 (6 bases). The V gene lost 8 bases and the J gene lost 1 base, with 18 bases spanning the gap. The CDR3 has 16 amino acids. Germline V gives CDR1 MNHEY, CDR2 SMNVEV (reference sequence). This chain's CDR3 is CASDHLRDNSGNTIYF. In DNA, the CDR3 is TGTGCCAGCGACCACCTTCGGGACAATTCTGGAAACACCATATATTTT.

The chain employs TRBV5-8 and TRBJ1-5; D is unclear. With 2 bases removed from V and 1 base from J, the gap between germline ends came to 10 bases. Germline loops: CDR1 SGHTS, CDR2 YDEGEE. The length of the CDR3 is 15 residues. CDR3 protein: CASSLFSVSNQPQHF. DNA for the CDR3: TGTGCCAGCAGCTTATTCAGCGTGAGCAATCAGCCCCAGCATTTT. Combining the CDR3 with reference TRBV5-8 and TRBJ1-5 gives the whole variable domain EAGVTQSPTHLIKTRGQQATLRCSPISGHTSVYWYQQALGLGLQFLLWYDEGEERNRGNFPPRFSGRQFPNYSSELNVNALELEDSALYLCASSLFSVSNQPQHFGDGTRLSIL.

The chain has TRBV19 and TRBJ1-5, with D possibly being TRBD1 (6 bases). Germline CDR1 is LNHDA and CDR2 is SQIVND (reference sequence). This CDR3 is 15 amino acids long. Trimming took off 7 bases at V and 1 base at J, with 14 bases between the two ends. The CDR3 DNA follows: TGTGCCAGTATCTTGGGGGCAGGGAGCAATCAGCCCCAGCATTTT. Protein product: CASILGAGSNQPQHF. The full variable domain, in which reference TRBV19 and TRBJ1-5 provide the parts outside the CDR3, is DGGITQSPKYLFRKEGQNVTLSCEQNLNHDAMYWYRQDPGQGLRLIYYSQIVNDFQKGDIAEGYSVSREKKESFPLTVTSAQKNPTAFYLCASILGAGSNQPQHFGDGTRLSIL.

The chain combines TRBV7-3 with TRBJ1-5; 10 positions match TRBD1. Per germline, CDR1 SGHTA and CDR2 FQGTGA. Trimming cost V 5 bases and J 9 bases; bases outside gene matches: 7. The CDR3 loop spans 14 amino acids. The CDR3 spells CASSTGTGDRPQHF. In DNA form, the CDR3 reads TGTGCCAGCAGCACTGGGACAGGGGATAGGCCCCAGCATTTT.

The V call is TRBV6-5, the J call TRBJ2-3; 9 bases agree with TRBD1. The CDR3 sequence is 15 residues long. With V trimmed by 0 bases and J by 7 bases, 5 bases remained unmatched. CDR1 and CDR2 from the germline V gene are MNHEY and SVGAGI. The CDR3 is CASSYSGQGLYTQYF. CDR3 in DNA: TGTGCCAGCAGTTACTCCGGACAGGGGCTGTATACGCAGTATTTT.

The chain joins TRBV4-2 to TRBJ2-7, with 8 bases lining up with TRBD2. The CDR3 consists of 19 residues. Germline loops: CDR1 LGHNA, CDR2 YNFKEQ. After removal of 4 bases from V and 2 bases from J, the junction contained 19 bases not matched to a gene. This CDR3 is CASSPRGGAEGDYPYEQYF. CDR3 DNA sequence: TGTGCCAGCAGCCCCCGGGGGGGTGCTGAAGGGGACTACCCCTACGAGCAGTACTTC.

This chain joins TRBV10-1 and TRBJ2-1; 9 bases are a match to TRBD2. Unmatched junction bases numbered 22, after V lost 2 bases and J lost 2 bases. From germline, CDR1 is WNHNN and CDR2 SYGVQD (reference sequence). This CDR3 spans 22 amino acids. In DNA, the CDR3 is TGCGCCAGCAGTGAGGAAGATTTTCGGTTAGCGGGAGCCAGAAACACCTACAATGAGCAGTTCTTC. Translated, it gives CASSEEDFRLAGARNTYNEQFF.

The chain uses TRBV4-3 and TRBJ2-5, with TRBD1 identical over 9 bases. The J call may be incorrect, as the DNA end agrees better with TRBJ2-7. The CDR3 extends over 16 amino acids. CDR1 and CDR2 (germline): LGHNA, YSLEER. The CDR3 sequence: CASSQGLRDRVSEQYF. The CDR3, as DNA: TGCGCCAGCAGCCAAGGATTACGGGACAGGGTATCCGAGCAGTACTTC.

CDR3 residues: CASSYGELAGTQYF. CDR3 sequence (DNA): TGTGCCAGCAGTTACGGGGAACTAGCGGGAACGCAGTATTTT. The chain has TRBV6-6 and TRBJ2-3; 10 bases match TRBD2. V lost 2 bases to trimming and J lost 9 bases; unmatched junction nucleotides: 5. CDR3 length: 14 amino acids. CDR1 is MNHNY and CDR2 is SVGAGI in the germline V gene (reference sequence).

This clone was detected a few times. Different DNA sequences within this sample yield the same CDR3. The chain is built from TRBV5-1 and TRBJ2-1; D perhaps matches TRBD2 (6 bases). The V end was cut by 0 bases, the J end by 0 bases, with 7 bases between. The germline V gene has CDR1 SGHRS and CDR2 YFSETQ. The CDR3 spans 15 residues. CDR3 sequence (DNA): TGCGCCAGCAGCTTGGTCGGGGGCTCCTACAATGAGCAGTTCTTC. As protein: CASSLVGGSYNEQFF.

This chain links TRBV19 with TRBJ2-7; tentatively, D is TRBD1 (8 bases). V was clipped by 6 bases and J by 2 bases, with 14 bases between them. Looked up from germline, CDR1 is LNHDA and CDR2 is SQIVND (reference sequence). CDR3 length: 14 amino acids. In DNA, the CDR3 is TGTGCCAGTAGCGGGGGGACAGGCCCCTACGAGCAGTACTTC. This gives the protein CASSGGTGPYEQYF.

The chain is built from TRBV7-8 and TRBJ1-1; 7 bases map to TRBD1. In germline, CDR1 is SGHVS, CDR2 FQNEAQ. V lost 6 bases, J lost 5 bases, and 6 bases stayed unmatched. This CDR3 comprises 13 residues. The CDR3 DNA follows: TGTGCCAGCAGACCACAGGGGAGGACTGAAGCTTTCTTT. It translates to CASRPQGRTEAFF.

The J gene is TRBJ1-1, the V gene TRBV5-6; D is perhaps TRBD1 (5 bases). This CDR3 is 16 amino acids long. V shed 2 bases and J shed 4 bases, with 18 bases lying between them. The V gene's germline CDR1 is SGHDT and CDR2 YYEEEE. The CDR3 bases are TGTGCCAGCAGCTTTAATAGCGGGGCAGCAGGCACTGAAGCTTTCTTT. It codes for CASSFNSGAAGTEAFF.

The chain links TRBV15 to TRBJ2-7; 7 positions agree with TRBD2. Germline values: CDR1 LNHNV, CDR2 YYDKDF (reference sequence). Trimming took 2 bases from V and 0 from J; bases not matched to a gene: 7. This CDR3 is built from 16 residues. DNA of the CDR3: TGTGCCACCAGCAGACAACTCGGCGGGAGCTCCTACGAGCAGTACTTC. Its protein is CATSRQLGGSSYEQYF.

The CDR3 coding sequence is TGCGCCAGCAGCCAAGAAGGAACAACCGGCGGAGGTCAGCCCCAGCATTTT. Translated: CASSQEGTTGGGQPQHF. The rearrangement joins TRBV4-1 to TRBJ1-5; unclear D gene. The CDR3 totals 17 residues. V was shortened by 0 bases and J by 6 bases, with 18 bases between the two germline ends. CDR1 and CDR2 (germline): MGHRA, YSYEKL.

The chain has TRBV28 and TRBJ2-7; 7 bases are shared with TRBD2. The CDR3 loop spans 17 amino acids. V shed 4 bases and J 0 bases; nucleotides not matched to a gene: 12. Per the germline V gene, CDR1 is MDHEN and CDR2 is SYDVKM. The CDR3 here is CASSWEVAGRDSYEQYF. CDR3 in DNA: TGTGCCAGCAGTTGGGAGGTAGCGGGCCGAGACTCCTACGAGCAGTACTTC.

The CDR3 sequence: CASSRQGNQETQYF. The CDR3 nucleotides are TGTGCCAGCAGCCGACAGGGGAACCAAGAGACCCAGTACTTC. V gene TRBV7-9 combines with J gene TRBJ2-5; 8 nucleotides match TRBD1. With V trimmed by 5 bases and J by 0 bases, 2 bases remained unmatched. Germline V lookup: CDR1 SEHNR, CDR2 FQNEAQ (reference sequence). The CDR3 sequence is 14 residues long.

V usage is TRBV19 and J usage is TRBJ1-5, with TRBD1 identical over 7 bases. The germline V gene has CDR1 LNHDA and CDR2 SQIVND (reference sequence). The CDR3 extends over 15 amino acids. Trimming cost V 5 bases and J 1 base; bases outside gene matches: 5. The CDR3 is CASSPRTGSNQPQHF. CDR3 nucleotide sequence: TGTGCCAGTAGTCCGCGGACAGGAAGCAATCAGCCCCAGCATTTT.

This chain connects TRBV13 to TRBJ2-7; 9 bases fit TRBD1. V shed 1 base, J shed 6 bases, and the junction held 13 bases outside the gene matches. Germline V gene lookup returns CDR1 PRHDT and CDR2 FYEKMQ (reference sequence). The CDR3 totals 17 residues. CDR3 nucleotides: TGTGCCAGCAGCTTAGTCCCGGAGGGGACAGGGATGGGCGAGCAGTACTTC. Encoded protein: CASSLVPEGTGMGEQYF.

The V call is TRBV27, the J call TRBJ1-5; TRBD1 aligns across 11 bases. The trim removed 2 bases at V and 3 bases at J, leaving 0 bases unmatched. CDR1 and CDR2 (germline): MNHEY, SMNVEV (reference sequence). This CDR3 contains 15 residues. CDR3 nucleotide sequence: TGTGCCAGCAGTTTAGGACAGGGGGCCAATCAGCCCCAGCATTTT. Translated: CASSLGQGANQPQHF.

V gene TRBV19 combines with J gene TRBJ2-3; TRBD2 agrees at 14 bases. Losses at the gene ends were 5 bases for V and 3 bases for J; bases not matched to a gene: 4. CDR3 length equals 16 residues. Germline V lookup: CDR1 LNHDA, CDR2 SQIVND (reference sequence). The CDR3 DNA follows: TGTGCCAGTAGTGCGGGGACTAGCGGGAGAACAGATACGCAGTATTTT. Translation: CASSAGTSGRTDTQYF.

The count of this clone is one. This chain uses TRBV28 with TRBJ2-6, with D possibly TRBD2 on 6 matching bases. This CDR3 is 15 amino acids long. With 5 bases removed from V and 0 bases from J, the gap between germline ends came to 8 bases. Germline loops: CDR1 MDHEN, CDR2 SYDVKM. CDR3 residues: CASSTGGSGANVLTF. CDR3 DNA: TGTGCCAGCAGTACCGGGGGCTCTGGGGCCAACGTCCTGACTTTC. Full variable domain (remainder filled in from reference TRBV28 and TRBJ2-6): DVKVTQSSRYLVKRTGEKVFLECVQDMDHENMFWYRQDPGLGLRLIYFSYDVKMKEKGDIPEGYSVSREKKERFSLILESASTNQTSMYLCASSTGGSGANVLTFGAGSRLTVL.

This chain connects TRBV28 to TRBJ2-1, with 11 positions matching TRBD1. In germline, CDR1 is MDHEN, CDR2 SYDVKM. CDR3 length: 13 residues. V gave up 10 bases and J gave up 7 bases; unmatched junction bases: 6. The CDR3 coding sequence is TGTGCCATCCGGACAGGGGGCATAAATGAGCAGTTCTTC. Translation gives CAIRTGGINEQFF. The full variable domain, in which reference TRBV28 and TRBJ2-1 provide the parts outside the CDR3, is DVKVTQSSRYLVKRTGEKVFLECVQDMDHENMFWYRQDPGLGLRLIYFSYDVKMKEKGDIPEGYSVSREKKERFSLILESASTNQTSMYLCAIRTGGINEQFFGPGTRLTVL.

In DNA form, the CDR3 reads TGTGCCAGCAGCTTAGGCCAGGAGACCCAGTACTTC. Its protein is CASSLGQETQYF. The rearrangement links TRBV13 to TRBJ2-5, with D uncertain. CDR1 is PRHDT and CDR2 is FYEKMQ in the germline V gene (reference sequence). The V and J ends lost 0 bases and 5 bases respectively, with 4 bases between them. The CDR3 runs 12 residues. Looking up the rest from reference TRBV13 and TRBJ2-5 gives the full variable domain: AAGVIQSPRHLIKEKRETATLKCYPIPRHDTVYWYQQGPGQDPQFLISFYEKMQSDKGSIPDRFSAQQFSDYHSELNMSSLELGDSALYFCASSLGQETQYFGPGTRLLVL.

The chain joins TRBV9 to TRBJ2-5, with 9 bases matching TRBD2. CDR1 is SGDLS, CDR2 YYNGEE, per germline. The CDR3 is 15 amino acids. Trimming at V came to 0 bases and at J to 3 bases, leaving 3 bases not matched to a gene. The CDR3 coding sequence is TGTGCCAGCAGCGTAGGGCCTAGCGGGAAAGAGACCCAGTACTTC. The encoded protein is CASSVGPSGKETQYF.